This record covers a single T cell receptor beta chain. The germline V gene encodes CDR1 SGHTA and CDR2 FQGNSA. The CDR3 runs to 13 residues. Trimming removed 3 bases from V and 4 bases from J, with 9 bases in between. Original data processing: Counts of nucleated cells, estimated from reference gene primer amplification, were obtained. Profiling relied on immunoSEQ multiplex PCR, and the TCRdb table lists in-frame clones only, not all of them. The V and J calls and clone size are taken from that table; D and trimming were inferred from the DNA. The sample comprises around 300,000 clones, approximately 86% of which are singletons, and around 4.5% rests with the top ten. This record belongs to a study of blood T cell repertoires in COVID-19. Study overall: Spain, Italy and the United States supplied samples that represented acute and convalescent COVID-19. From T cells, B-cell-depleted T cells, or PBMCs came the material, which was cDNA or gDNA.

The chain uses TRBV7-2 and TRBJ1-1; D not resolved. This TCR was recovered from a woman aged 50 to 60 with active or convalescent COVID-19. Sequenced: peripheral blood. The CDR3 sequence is CASSFSLSTEAFF. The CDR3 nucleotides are TGTGCCAGCAGCTTCTCCCTTAGCACTGAAGCTTTCTTT.